This T cell receptor (beta chain) was found in a study of CD8+ T cells in alopecia areata. General observations from the study: Persistence during tofacitinib was seen for many expanded lesional clones in scalp and blood. Clonality was higher in lesional than normal scalp, especially in alopecia totalis/universalis.

Treatment reported: oral pan-JAK inhibitor, 5-10 mg twice daily. Sampling of alopecia areata patients yielded lesional scalp punch biopsies as well as peripheral blood. This CDR3 region has 13 residues. The trim removed 4 bases at V and 3 bases at J, leaving 2 bases unmatched. Germline V gene data show CDR1 as SGHRS and CDR2 as YFSETQ. This clone was found a few times. Its target is not known. In each case, RNA was isolated and then reverse transcribed into cDNA as the sequencing template. TCRdb keeps only in-frame clones here, not all; method: immunoSEQ multiplex PCR. The top ten hold over 9% of the sample, which has about 110,000 clones, less than 75% seen once.

This receptor was obtained from a human donor with alopecia areata. The chain recombines TRBV5-1 with TRBJ1-2; 8 nucleotides align to TRBD1. The sample was CD8+ T cells sorted from blood, taken at week 24, from a patient treated with tofacitinib. CDR3 protein: CASSQTGDYGYTF. The DNA for the CDR3 is TGCGCCAGCAGCCAGACAGGGGACTATGGCTACACCTTC.